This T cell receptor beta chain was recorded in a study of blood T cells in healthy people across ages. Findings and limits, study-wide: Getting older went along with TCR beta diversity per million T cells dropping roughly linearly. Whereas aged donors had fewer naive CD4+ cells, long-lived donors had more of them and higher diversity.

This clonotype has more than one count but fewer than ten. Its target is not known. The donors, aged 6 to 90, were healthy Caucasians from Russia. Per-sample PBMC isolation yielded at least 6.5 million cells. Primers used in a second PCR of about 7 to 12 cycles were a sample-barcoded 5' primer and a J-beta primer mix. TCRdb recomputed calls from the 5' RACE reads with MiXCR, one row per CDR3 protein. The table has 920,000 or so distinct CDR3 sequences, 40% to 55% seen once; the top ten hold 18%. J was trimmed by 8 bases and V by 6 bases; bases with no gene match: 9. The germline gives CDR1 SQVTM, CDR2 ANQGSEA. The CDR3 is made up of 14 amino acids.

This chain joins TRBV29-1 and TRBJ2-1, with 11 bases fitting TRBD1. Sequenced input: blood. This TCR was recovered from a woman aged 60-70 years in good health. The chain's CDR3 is CSVAGTGGGYEQFF. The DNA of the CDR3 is TGCAGCGTCGCCGGGACAGGGGGTGGATATGAGCAGTTCTTC.